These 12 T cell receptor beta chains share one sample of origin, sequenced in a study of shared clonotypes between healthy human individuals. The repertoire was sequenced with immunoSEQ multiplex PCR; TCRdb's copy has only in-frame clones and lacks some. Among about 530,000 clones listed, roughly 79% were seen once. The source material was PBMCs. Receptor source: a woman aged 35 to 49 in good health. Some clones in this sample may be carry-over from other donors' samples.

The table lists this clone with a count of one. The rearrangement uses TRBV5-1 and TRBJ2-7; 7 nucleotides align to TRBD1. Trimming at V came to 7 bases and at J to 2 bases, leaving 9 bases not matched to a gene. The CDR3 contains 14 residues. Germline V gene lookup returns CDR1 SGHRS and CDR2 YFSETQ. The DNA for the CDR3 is TGCGCCAGCTCCCTAAATGGACAGGCCTACGAGCAGTACTTC. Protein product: CASSLNGQAYEQYF.

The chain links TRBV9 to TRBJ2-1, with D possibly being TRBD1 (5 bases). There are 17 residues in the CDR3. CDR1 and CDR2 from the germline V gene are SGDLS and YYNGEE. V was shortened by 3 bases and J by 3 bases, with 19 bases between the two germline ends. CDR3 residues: CASSAPKSGQGYNEQFF. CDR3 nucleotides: TGTGCCAGCAGCGCCCCTAAGTCAGGGCAGGGCTACAATGAGCAGTTCTTC.

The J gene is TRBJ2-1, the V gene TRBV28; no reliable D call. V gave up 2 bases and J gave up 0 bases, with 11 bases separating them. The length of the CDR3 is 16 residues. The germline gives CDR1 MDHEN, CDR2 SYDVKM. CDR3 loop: CASSLTDNYSYNEQFF. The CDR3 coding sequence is TGTGCCAGCAGTTTAACCGACAACTACTCCTACAATGAGCAGTTCTTC.

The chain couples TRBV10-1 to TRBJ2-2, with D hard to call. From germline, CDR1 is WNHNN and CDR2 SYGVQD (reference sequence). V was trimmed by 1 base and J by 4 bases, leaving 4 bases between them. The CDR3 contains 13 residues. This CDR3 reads CASSEFRTGELFF. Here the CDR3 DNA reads TGCGCCAGCAGTGAGTTCCGCACCGGGGAGCTGTTTTTT.

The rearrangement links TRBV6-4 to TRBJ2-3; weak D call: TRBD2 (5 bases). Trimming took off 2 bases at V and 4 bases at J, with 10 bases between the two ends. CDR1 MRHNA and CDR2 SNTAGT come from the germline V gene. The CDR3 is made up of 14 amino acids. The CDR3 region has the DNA TGTGCCAGCAGTGACGGGAGTGGGGCAGATACGCAGTATTTT. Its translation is CASSDGSGADTQYF.

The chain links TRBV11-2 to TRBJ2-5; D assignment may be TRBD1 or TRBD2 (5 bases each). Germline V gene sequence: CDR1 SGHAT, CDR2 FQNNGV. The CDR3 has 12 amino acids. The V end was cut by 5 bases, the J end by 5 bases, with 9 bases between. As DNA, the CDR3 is TGTGCCAGCAGCCCGGGACGGGAGACCCAGTACTTC. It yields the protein CASSPGRETQYF.

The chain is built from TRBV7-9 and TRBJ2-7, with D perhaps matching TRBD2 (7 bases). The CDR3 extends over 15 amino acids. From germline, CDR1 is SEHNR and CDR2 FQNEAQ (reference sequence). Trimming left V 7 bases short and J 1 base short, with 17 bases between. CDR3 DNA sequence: TGTGCCAGCACCCCGGGGGGCGCGGGGTCCTACGAGCAGTACTTC. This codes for CASTPGGAGSYEQYF. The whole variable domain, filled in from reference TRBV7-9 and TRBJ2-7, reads DTGVSQNPRHKITKRGQNVTFRCDPISEHNRLYWYRQTLGQGPEFLTYFQNEAQLEKSRLLSDRFSAERPKGSFSTLEIQRTEQGDSAMYLCASTPGGAGSYEQYFGPGTRLTVT.

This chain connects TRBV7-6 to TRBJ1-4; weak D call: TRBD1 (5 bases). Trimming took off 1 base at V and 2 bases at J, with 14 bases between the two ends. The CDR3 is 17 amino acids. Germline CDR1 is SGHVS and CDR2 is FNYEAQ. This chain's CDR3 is CASSLGGLYGTNEKLFF. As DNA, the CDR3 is TGTGCCAGCAGCTTAGGGGGACTTTACGGGACTAATGAAAAACTGTTTTTT.

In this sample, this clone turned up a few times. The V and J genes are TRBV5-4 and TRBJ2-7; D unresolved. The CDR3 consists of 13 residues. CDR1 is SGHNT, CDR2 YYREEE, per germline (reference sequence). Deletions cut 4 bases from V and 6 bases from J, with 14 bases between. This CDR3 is CASSPDWAREQYF. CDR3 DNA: TGTGCCAGCAGCCCTGACTGGGCCCGCGAGCAGTACTTC. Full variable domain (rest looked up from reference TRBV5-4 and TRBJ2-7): ETGVTQSPTHLIKTRGQQVTLRCSSQSGHNTVSWYQQALGQGPQFIFQYYREEENGRGNFPPRFSGLQFPNYSSELNVNALELDDSALYLCASSPDWAREQYFGPGTRLTVT.

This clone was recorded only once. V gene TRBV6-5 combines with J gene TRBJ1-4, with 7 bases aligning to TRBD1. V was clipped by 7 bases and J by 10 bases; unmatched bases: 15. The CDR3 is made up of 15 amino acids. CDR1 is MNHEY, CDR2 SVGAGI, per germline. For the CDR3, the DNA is TGTGCCAGCACTCTTACGGCTAGACAGGGTACAAAACTGTTTTTT. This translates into CASTLTARQGTKLFF.

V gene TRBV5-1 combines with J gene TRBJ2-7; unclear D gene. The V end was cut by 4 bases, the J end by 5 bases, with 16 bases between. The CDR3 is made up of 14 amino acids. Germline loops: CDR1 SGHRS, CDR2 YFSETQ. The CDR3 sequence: CASSPAPSLDEQYF. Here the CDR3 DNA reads TGCGCCAGCAGCCCGGCCCCTAGTCTCGACGAGCAGTACTTC.

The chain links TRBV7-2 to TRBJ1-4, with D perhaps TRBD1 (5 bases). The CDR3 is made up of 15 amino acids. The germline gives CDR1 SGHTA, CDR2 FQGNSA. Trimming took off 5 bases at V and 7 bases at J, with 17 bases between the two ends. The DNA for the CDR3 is TGTGCCAGCAGCACAAGGGCAGGGATTAGTGAAAAACTGTTTTTT. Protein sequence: CASSTRAGISEKLFF. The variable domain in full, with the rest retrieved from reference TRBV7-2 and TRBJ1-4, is GAGVSQSPSNKVTEKGKDVELRCDPISGHTALYWYRQSLGQGLEFLIYFQGNSAPDKSGLPSDRFSAERTGGSVSTLTIQRTQQEDSAVYLCASSTRAGISEKLFFGSGTQLSVL.